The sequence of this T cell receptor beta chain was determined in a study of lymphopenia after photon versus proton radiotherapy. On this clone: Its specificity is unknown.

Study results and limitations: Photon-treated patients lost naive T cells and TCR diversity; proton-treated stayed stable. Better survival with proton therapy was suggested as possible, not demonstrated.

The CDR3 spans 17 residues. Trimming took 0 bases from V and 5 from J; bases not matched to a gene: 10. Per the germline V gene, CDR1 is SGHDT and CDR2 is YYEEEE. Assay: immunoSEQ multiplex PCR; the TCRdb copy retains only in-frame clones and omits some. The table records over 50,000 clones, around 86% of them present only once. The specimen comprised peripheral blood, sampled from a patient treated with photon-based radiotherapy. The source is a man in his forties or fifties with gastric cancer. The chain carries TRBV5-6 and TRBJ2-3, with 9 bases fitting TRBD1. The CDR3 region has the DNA TGTGCCAGCAGCTTGGGGCCCCCCGGGACAGGGAGAGATACGCAGTATTTT. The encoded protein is CASSLGPPGTGRDTQYF.